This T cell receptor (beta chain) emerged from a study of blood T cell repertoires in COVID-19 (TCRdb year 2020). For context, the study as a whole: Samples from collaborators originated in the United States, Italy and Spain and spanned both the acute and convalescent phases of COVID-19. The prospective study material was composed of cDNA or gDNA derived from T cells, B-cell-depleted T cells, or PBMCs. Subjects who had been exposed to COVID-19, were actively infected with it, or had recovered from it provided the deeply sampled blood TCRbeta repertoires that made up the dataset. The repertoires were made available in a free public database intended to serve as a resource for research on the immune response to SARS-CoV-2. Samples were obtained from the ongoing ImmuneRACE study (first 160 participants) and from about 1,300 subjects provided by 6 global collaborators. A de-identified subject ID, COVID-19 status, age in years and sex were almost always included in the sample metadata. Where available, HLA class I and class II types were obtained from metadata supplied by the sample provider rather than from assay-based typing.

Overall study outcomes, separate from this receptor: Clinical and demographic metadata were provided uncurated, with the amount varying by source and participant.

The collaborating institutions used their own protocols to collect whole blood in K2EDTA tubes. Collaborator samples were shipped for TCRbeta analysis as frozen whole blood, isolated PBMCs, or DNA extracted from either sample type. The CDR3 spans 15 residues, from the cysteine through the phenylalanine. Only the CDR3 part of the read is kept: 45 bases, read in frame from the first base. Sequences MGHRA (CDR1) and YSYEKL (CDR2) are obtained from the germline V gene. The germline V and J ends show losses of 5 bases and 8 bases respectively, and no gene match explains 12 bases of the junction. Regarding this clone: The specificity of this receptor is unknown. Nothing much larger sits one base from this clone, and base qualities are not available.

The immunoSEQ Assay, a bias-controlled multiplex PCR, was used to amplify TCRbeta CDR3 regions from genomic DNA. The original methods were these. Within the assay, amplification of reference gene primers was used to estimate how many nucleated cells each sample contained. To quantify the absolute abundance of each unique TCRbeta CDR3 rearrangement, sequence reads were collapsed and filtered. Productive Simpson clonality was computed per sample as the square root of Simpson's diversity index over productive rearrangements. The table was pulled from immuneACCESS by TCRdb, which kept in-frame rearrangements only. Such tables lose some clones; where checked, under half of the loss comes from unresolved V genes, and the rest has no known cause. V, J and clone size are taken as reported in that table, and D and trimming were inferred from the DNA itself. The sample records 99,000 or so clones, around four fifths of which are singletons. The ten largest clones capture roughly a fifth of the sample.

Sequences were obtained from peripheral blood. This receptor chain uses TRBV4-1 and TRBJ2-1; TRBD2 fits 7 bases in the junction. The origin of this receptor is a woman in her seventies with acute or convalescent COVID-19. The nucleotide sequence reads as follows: TGCGCCAGCAGCTCCGATCCGGCTGGGGGGGATGAGCAGTTCTTC. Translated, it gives CASSSDPAGGDEQFF.